This TCR beta chain comes out of a study of beta chain features in type 1 diabetes. Findings and limits, study-wide: Overrepresentation of cells with high TCR expression could result from cDNA sequencing.

One heparinised draw of blood, averaging roughly 110 mL, came from each donor. Markers CD45RO/CCR7/CD25/CD127/CD95/CD27 served to sort CD4+ naive, central memory, regulatory and stem cell-like memory cells. Only a few counts were recorded for this clone. Antigen specificity is unknown. The study reverse transcribed the entire isolated RNA, so it sequenced expressed TCRB transcripts. The data were produced by immunoSEQ multiplex PCR, yet TCRdb's version contains in-frame clones alone and is incomplete. The table lists some 150,000 clones, nearly 50% of them singletons. This CDR3 spans 16 amino acids. V trimming: 1 base; J trimming: 7 bases; junction bases outside the gene matches: 10. The germline gives CDR1 SGHRS, CDR2 YFSETQ.

The sequence came from a man younger than 35 in good health. Source material: Tregs from blood. The chain carries TRBV5-1 and TRBJ2-1; 8 bases match TRBD2. The CDR3 is CASSLFGAGEGNEQFF. The CDR3 coding sequence is TGCGCCAGCAGCTTGTTTGGAGCGGGAGAGGGTAATGAGCAGTTCTTC.